These 27 T cell receptor beta chains originate from one sample sequenced in a study of CD8 T cells in Susac syndrome. Reverse transcription of 0.5 to 1 ug RNA was performed with random hexamers. TCRdb re-analysed the immunoSEQ multiplex PCR reads in MiXCR, keeping a single row per CDR3 protein. The table lists about 250,000 distinct CDR3 sequences, 85% to 95% of them singletons. What was sequenced was CD4+ T cells from PBMCs. The receptors were sampled from a human donor with multiple sclerosis.

The chain joins TRBV20-1 to TRBJ2-6; D is uncertain. V was pared by 7 bases and J by 0 bases, with 7 bases between. The CDR3 runs to 13 residues. The germline V gene encodes CDR1 DFQATT and CDR2 SNEGSKA (reference sequence). CDR3 in amino acids: CSGQSSGANVLTF. DNA for the CDR3: TGCAGTGGACAAAGCTCTGGGGCCAACGTCCTGACTTTC.

V usage is TRBV7-2 and J usage is TRBJ2-1; D call uncertain. V lost 1 base and J 8 bases, leaving 6 bases between the germline ends. The CDR3 has 12 residues. Germline V gene lookup returns CDR1 SGHTA and CDR2 FQGNSA. CDR3 loop: CASSLVGYEQFF. In DNA, the CDR3 is TGTGCCAGCAGCTTAGTTGGGTATGAGCAGTTCTTC.

The chain carries TRBV19 and TRBJ2-2; D is unclear. This CDR3 contains 13 residues. V was pared by 4 bases and J by 5 bases, with 8 bases between. Per germline, CDR1 LNHDA and CDR2 SQIVND (reference sequence). CDR3 nucleotides: TGTGCCAGTAGTACTCGGTGGACCGGGGAGCTGTTTTTT. Residues: CASSTRWTGELFF.

V is TRBV27 and J is TRBJ2-7; TRBD2 matches 8 bases. J was trimmed by 3 bases and V by 5 bases; bases with no gene match: 6. The CDR3 consists of 14 residues. CDR1 is MNHEY and CDR2 is SMNVEV in the germline V gene (reference sequence). CDR3 in amino acids: CASSARGGYYEQYF. The CDR3 bases are TGTGCCAGCAGTGCACGGGGGGGATACTACGAGCAGTACTTC.

The rearrangement uses TRBV7-2 and TRBJ1-2, with 12 bases lining up with TRBD1. The J segment lost 8 bases and the V segment lost 3 bases, leaving 10 bases of the junction unmatched. The CDR3 is made up of 16 amino acids. Germline CDR1 is SGHTA and CDR2 is FQGNSA. CDR3 in DNA: TGTGCCAGCAGCTTCTTGGGGGACAGGGGGCGCGAGGGCTACACCTTC. Residues: CASSFLGDRGREGYTF.

CDR3 residues: CASLGGTGGWETQYF. Written as DNA, the CDR3 is TGTGCCAGCCTTGGAGGGACAGGGGGTTGGGAGACCCAGTACTTC. The chain uses TRBV2 and TRBJ2-5; TRBD1 agrees at 11 bases. This CDR3 is 15 amino acids long. With 8 bases clipped from V and 5 bases from J, the junction kept 10 bases outside the gene matches. Germline-derived CDR1 and CDR2 are SNHLY and FYNNEI.

The J gene is TRBJ1-1, the V gene TRBV19; D might be TRBD1 (5 bases). Trimming took off 8 bases at V and 11 bases at J, with 15 bases between the two ends. This CDR3 has 11 amino acids. Germline loops: CDR1 LNHDA, CDR2 SQIVND (reference sequence). The CDR3 region is CASGDTWDAFF. The CDR3 DNA is TGTGCCAGTGGGGATACATGGGACGCTTTCTTT.

V is TRBV9 and J is TRBJ2-5; tentative D call: TRBD2 (5 bases). The V gene lost 4 bases and the J gene lost 3 bases, with 16 bases spanning the gap. This CDR3 is built from 15 residues. The germline V gene encodes CDR1 SGDLS and CDR2 YYNGEE. CDR3 bases: TGTGCCAGCAGCTCCCAAGGAGGACCCAAAGAGACCCAGTACTTC. It yields the protein CASSSQGGPKETQYF.

In its sample, this clonotype was seen once. This chain links TRBV6-6 with TRBJ1-5; 7 nucleotides agree with TRBD1. CDR3 length: 15 amino acids. V shed 6 bases and J 5 bases; nucleotides not matched to a gene: 10. CDR1 MNHNY and CDR2 SVGAGI come from the germline V gene (reference sequence). CDR3 amino acids: CASRLGTAYDQPQHF. The CDR3 region has the DNA TGTGCCAGCAGACTAGGGACAGCCTATGATCAGCCCCAGCATTTT.

The rearrangement uses TRBV12-3 or TRBV12-4 and TRBJ2-2; D gene unclear. This CDR3 has 14 amino acids. Trimming left V 6 bases short and J 3 bases short, with 11 bases between. DNA of the CDR3: TGTGCCAGCAGCCCTTTGGCCGACACCGGGGAGCTGTTTTTT. It translates to CASSPLADTGELFF.

The chain joins TRBV2 to TRBJ1-5; D gene uncertain. Germline V gene lookup returns CDR1 SNHLY and CDR2 FYNNEI. CDR3 length equals 15 residues. Trimming took off 9 bases at V and 2 bases at J, with 17 bases between the two ends. CDR3 DNA sequence: TGTGCCAGTAAGTTAATCACGACGGGCAATCAGCCCCAGCATTTT. Protein: CASKLITTGNQPQHF.

The gene calls are TRBV6-5 and TRBJ1-2; 8 nucleotides agree with TRBD1. CDR3 size: 13 residues. Germline CDR1 and CDR2: MNHEY and SVGAGI. The junction had 8 bases not matched to a gene; V was cut back by 7 bases and J by 7 bases. The CDR3 nucleotides are TGTGCCAGCACACGGACAGGGAGTGGTGGCTACACCTTC. This codes for CASTRTGSGGYTF.

This chain joins TRBV29-1 and TRBJ1-1; 10 positions match TRBD1. The trim removed 7 bases at V and 3 bases at J, leaving 5 bases unmatched. This CDR3 has 13 amino acids. Germline-derived CDR1 and CDR2 are SQVTM and ANQGSEA. CDR3 sequence reads: CSGDRGRYTEAFF. The DNA of the CDR3 is TGCAGCGGGGACAGGGGAAGATACACTGAAGCTTTCTTT.

The chain employs TRBV15 and TRBJ1-5; 10 bases line up with TRBD1. Germline-derived CDR1 and CDR2 are LNHNV and YYDKDF (reference sequence). CDR3 length equals 17 residues. V was pared by 5 bases and J by 3 bases, with 10 bases of the junction left unmatched. The CDR3 region is CATSGTGTGVVNQPQHF. In nucleotides, the CDR3 is TGTGCCACCAGCGGAACCGGGACAGGGGTGGTCAATCAGCCCCAGCATTTT. Variable domain in full (rest from reference TRBV15 and TRBJ1-5): DAMVIQNPRYQVTQFGKPVTLSCSQTLNHNVMYWYQQKSSQAPKLLFHYYDKDFNNEADTPDNFQSRRPNTSFCFLDIRSPGLGDTAMYLCATSGTGTGVVNQPQHFGDGTRLSIL.

This rearrangement joins TRBV14 to TRBJ2-1; D gene ambiguous. The CDR3 contains 13 residues. The V end was cut by 1 base, the J end by 4 bases, with 5 bases between. The V gene's germline CDR1 is SGHDN and CDR2 FVKESK. In DNA form, the CDR3 reads TGTGCCAGCAGCCAAGGTCTGTACAATGAGCAGTTCTTC. Residues: CASSQGLYNEQFF.

The rearrangement joins TRBV7-9 to TRBJ2-5; D unresolved. The germline CDR1 and CDR2 sequences are SEHNR and FQNEAQ (reference sequence). CDR3 size: 15 residues. The V and J ends lost 1 base and 1 base respectively, with 10 bases between them. The CDR3 here is CASSLVLGGQETQYF. CDR3 sequence (DNA): TGTGCCAGCAGCTTAGTGTTGGGCGGCCAAGAGACCCAGTACTTC.

V and J are TRBV29-1 and TRBJ1-1, with no clear D. The CDR3 covers 13 residues. The germline CDR1 and CDR2 sequences are SQVTM and ANQGSEA. The V and J ends lost 4 bases and 3 bases respectively, with 12 bases between them. The DNA for the CDR3 is TGCAGCGTTGGTAGGAATCGGGACACTGAAGCTTTCTTT. As protein: CSVGRNRDTEAFF.

This clonotype was observed a single time. V usage is TRBV12-3 or TRBV12-4 and J usage is TRBJ1-2, with a possible D match to TRBD1 (6 bases). V lost 2 bases and J 4 bases, leaving 14 bases between the germline ends. CDR3 size: 15 residues. The CDR3 nucleotides read TGTGCCAGCAGTTTAAGCGCAGGGGACCCCTATGGCTACACCTTC. Translation: CASSLSAGDPYGYTF.

The rearrangement joins TRBV27 to TRBJ1-6, with D uncertain. The CDR3 extends over 14 amino acids. V lost 4 bases and J lost 14, with 18 bases in between. Germline V gene lookup returns CDR1 MNHEY and CDR2 SMNVEV (reference sequence). The CDR3 here is CASSSSKNSDALHF. In DNA, the CDR3 is TGTGCCAGCAGTTCCTCGAAGAATTCAGATGCCCTCCACTTT.

V is TRBV28 and J is TRBJ1-2; D not certain. V dropped 8 bases and J dropped 3 bases, with 13 bases sitting between them. The CDR3 is 13 amino acids. Germline lookup yields CDR1 MDHEN and CDR2 SYDVKM. The chain's CDR3 is CASARSGYYGYTF. The DNA for the CDR3 is TGTGCCAGCGCACGATCGGGGTACTATGGCTACACCTTC.

The chain couples TRBV25-1 to TRBJ1-4; D is uncertain. V was pared by 6 bases and J by 8 bases, with 13 bases between. The CDR3 runs to 13 residues. CDR1 is MGHDK and CDR2 is SYGVNS in the germline V gene. The CDR3 sequence: CASSRRVGEKLFF. CDR3 sequence (DNA): TGTGCCAGCAGCCGGAGGGTTGGGGAAAAACTGTTTTTT.

The CDR3 is CASSYQGGAANEKLFF. CDR3 bases: TGTGCCAGCTCATATCAGGGGGGAGCGGCTAATGAAAAACTGTTTTTT. The chain joins TRBV18 to TRBJ1-4; 7 nucleotides line up with TRBD1. Trimming removed 5 bases from V and 3 bases from J; junction bases left unmatched: 9. Germline V gene sequence: CDR1 KGHSH, CDR2 LQKENI. The length of the CDR3 is 16 residues.

The chain carries TRBV4-1 and TRBJ2-2, with D possibly being TRBD1 or TRBD2 (6 bases each). From germline, CDR1 is MGHRA and CDR2 YSYEKL. V shed 7 bases and J shed 1 base, with 19 bases lying between them. The CDR3 runs 17 residues. The CDR3 DNA reads as TGCGCCAGCACCTCACGAATCGGGGGCCGGAACACCGGGGAGCTGTTTTTT. Its protein product is CASTSRIGGRNTGELFF.

The chain couples TRBV6-5 to TRBJ2-5, with D tentatively TRBD2 (6 bases). With 2 bases removed from V and 9 bases from J, the gap between germline ends came to 19 bases. CDR3 length: 15 amino acids. Germline CDR1 MNHEY, CDR2 SVGAGI. The CDR3, as DNA: TGTGCCAGCAGTTACACTCCCCAGGGCGCGGGGTCCCAGTACTTC. This sequence encodes CASSYTPQGAGSQYF.

This chain connects TRBV24-1 to TRBJ2-5, with D perhaps TRBD2 (5 bases). This CDR3 spans 16 amino acids. The germline V gene encodes CDR1 KGHDR and CDR2 SFDVKD. V gave up 1 base and J gave up 2 bases, with 13 bases separating them. Here the CDR3 DNA reads TGTGCCACCAGTGATTTAAGTAGCGCTCATCAAGAGACCCAGTACTTC. It encodes CATSDLSSAHQETQYF.

The chain uses TRBV9 and TRBJ2-2; possibly TRBD2 for D (5 bases). CDR1 is SGDLS, CDR2 YYNGEE, per germline. Trimming removed 0 bases from V and 4 bases from J, with 13 bases in between. This CDR3 has 16 amino acids. The CDR3 region is CASSVGPGGATGELFF. The CDR3 coding sequence is TGTGCCAGCAGCGTAGGGCCTGGAGGTGCCACCGGGGAGCTGTTTTTT.

V usage is TRBV3-1 and J usage is TRBJ1-2, with D perhaps TRBD1 (6 bases). The CDR3 runs to 17 residues. V lost 0 bases to trimming and J lost 5 bases, with 19 bases between them. Per the germline V gene, CDR1 is LGHDT and CDR2 is YNNKEL (reference sequence). In nucleotides, the CDR3 is TGTGCCAGCAGCCAAGAAGGGGCCCGGGGGCGCACATATGGCTACACCTTC. It is translated as CASSQEGARGRTYGYTF. Drawing the rest from reference TRBV3-1 and TRBJ1-2, the complete variable domain is DTAVSQTPKYLVTQMGNDKSIKCEQNLGHDTMYWYKQDSKKFLKIMFSYNNKELIINETVPNRFSPKSPDKAHLNLHINSLELGDSAVYFCASSQEGARGRTYGYTFGSGTRLTVV.